This T cell receptor (beta chain) was found in a study of cytomegalovirus exposure and HLA in healthy donors. The CDR3 is 13 amino acids. CDR1 SGHVS and CDR2 FNYEAQ come from the germline V gene. V lost 5 bases and J lost 8, with 13 bases in between. The PCR used 60 Vbeta and 13 Jbeta primers. Assay used: immunoSEQ multiplex PCR; TCRdb lists only in-frame clones, some missing. The sample carries about 280,000 clones, around 90% recorded once. This receptor was identified in a young woman in good health and CMV-seronegative. Sequencing was carried out using PBMCs. The chain joins TRBV7-6 to TRBJ2-1; TRBD2 might be the D (7 bases). The CDR3 DNA reads as TGTGCCAGCAGCACCGGGGGGCTCGATGAGCAGTTCTTC. It yields the protein CASSTGGLDEQFF.